These 5 T cell receptor beta chains share one sample of origin, sequenced in a study of human T cells and chemical hapten exposure. Time point reported: patch test 2, 6 weeks after DPC sensitization. Treatment specified: therapeutic diphenylcyclopropenone sensitization with weekly scalp DPC. TCRdb re-called the RACE reads with MiXCR, one entry per CDR3 protein. The sample shows some 82,000 distinct CDR3 sequences, less than 8.5% of them seen only once. This specimen was whole blood, taken in connection with sensitization to the hapten diphenylcyclopropenone (DPC). These receptors were obtained from a woman aged 30 to 39 with alopecia areata. Some clones in this sample may be carry-over from other donors' samples.

This clonotype was observed a few times. The chain is built from TRBV5-5 and TRBJ1-3; a weak D match, TRBD1 (6 bases). Deletions cut 0 bases from V and 2 bases from J, with 9 bases between. This CDR3 is built from 15 residues. Germline V gene sequence: CDR1 SGHKS, CDR2 YYEKEE (reference sequence). The CDR3 here is CASSLDTGTGNTIYF. The CDR3 DNA sequence: TGTGCCAGCAGCTTGGATACAGGGACTGGAAACACCATATATTTT. Filled out from reference TRBV5-5 and TRBJ1-3, the complete variable domain reads DAGVTQSPTHLIKTRGQQVTLRCSPISGHKSVSWYQQVLGQGPQFIFQYYEKEERGRGNFPDRFSARQFPNYSSELNVNALLLGDSALYLCASSLDTGTGNTIYFGEGSWLTVV.

In the case of this clonotype: A read error may explain this, as a much larger clone is one base away. This chain connects TRBV5-1 to TRBJ1-1; D is possibly TRBD1 (5 bases). Trimming took 4 bases from V and 4 from J, leaving 17 bases between them. Germline V gene lookup returns CDR1 SGHRS and CDR2 YFSETQ. The CDR3 totals 15 residues. The CDR3 here is CASSGSGYLSTEAFF. CDR3 DNA sequence: TGCGCCAGCAGCGGGTCAGGGTATTTGAGCACTGAAGCTTTCTTT.

This clonotype was seen only a few times. The chain links TRBV28 to TRBJ1-1, with 10 bases that match TRBD1. Per germline, CDR1 MDHEN and CDR2 SYDVKM. The CDR3 is 14 amino acids. Germline trimming cut 8 bases from V and 5 bases from J; bases unmatched to any gene: 8. This CDR3 is CASSTGGGRTEAFF. Here the CDR3 DNA reads TGTGCCAGCTCGACAGGGGGCGGGAGGACTGAAGCTTTCTTT.

This clonotype showed up just a few times. The rearrangement uses TRBV7-2 and TRBJ2-1, with TRBD1 matching 9 bases. Germline V CDR1 and CDR2: SGHTA, FQGNSA. V shed 5 bases, J shed 7 bases, and the junction held 12 bases outside the gene matches. The CDR3 loop spans 16 amino acids. The CDR3 nucleotides are TGTGCCAGCAGCCCGAGGCCTTGGGGACAGGGAAATGAGCAGTTCTTC. This translates into CASSPRPWGQGNEQFF.

The table lists this clonotype with many counts. The rearrangement links TRBV12-3 or TRBV12-4 to TRBJ1-5; unclear D gene. Trimming took off 0 bases at V and 0 bases at J, with 21 bases between the two ends. CDR3 length equals 20 residues. CDR3 loop: CASSLAADFGVGNSNQPQHF. CDR3 sequence (DNA): TGTGCCAGCAGTTTAGCGGCAGATTTTGGGGTAGGAAATAGCAATCAGCCCCAGCATTTT.